This entry describes one TCR beta chain. This clone is deemed medium-sized (0.01 to 0.1%). There is no known antigen for this receptor. There are no base qualities to consult, and no much larger clone falls within one base. Inclusive of the bounding cysteine and phenylalanine, the CDR3 is 14 residues long. Only the CDR3 DNA is retained, 42 bases long and in frame from the first base. V lost 4 bases and J lost 5 bases, and the count of bases not matched to a germline gene is 6. CDR1 SGHDT and CDR2 YYEEEE are derived from the germline V gene. This record comes from a study of radiotherapy plus CTLA-4 blockade in lung cancer (dated by TCRdb to about 2018). The study in broad terms: Among the enrolled patients, under 20% had an objective response, and 31% reached disease control. Broad study findings and their caveats: Increased serum interferon-beta after radiation, together with early dynamic changes in blood T cell clones, were reported to be the strongest predictors of response. After treatment with radiotherapy and ipilimumab, TCR clones that originated in tumors expanded in peripheral blood.

The library relied on the immunoSEQ multiplex PCR assay. Imported from immuneACCESS, the table was reduced by TCRdb to in-frame sequences with V and J called. These copies leave out some clones; in studies compared against another copy, an unresolved V gene accounts for under half, and the cause of the remainder is not known. For this sample there are 75,000 to 100,000 clones; roughly four fifths appear just once. The leading ten clones occupy 3% to 3.5% of the sample. In this study, focal radiation therapy paired with CTLA-4 blockade (ipilimumab) was tested in patients who had chemo-refractory metastatic non-small-cell lung cancer.

Here the chain combines TRBV5-6 and TRBJ1-2; 9 middle bases align to TRBD1. The clonotype originates from a human donor with non-small cell lung cancer who had a partial response to radiotherapy plus ipilimumab. The starting material was peripheral blood, obtained from a patient treated with radiotherapy plus ipilimumab. CDR3 loop: CASSPGTGTYGYTF. The nucleotide sequence reads as follows: TGTGCCAGCAGCCCCGGGACAGGGACGTATGGCTACACCTTC.